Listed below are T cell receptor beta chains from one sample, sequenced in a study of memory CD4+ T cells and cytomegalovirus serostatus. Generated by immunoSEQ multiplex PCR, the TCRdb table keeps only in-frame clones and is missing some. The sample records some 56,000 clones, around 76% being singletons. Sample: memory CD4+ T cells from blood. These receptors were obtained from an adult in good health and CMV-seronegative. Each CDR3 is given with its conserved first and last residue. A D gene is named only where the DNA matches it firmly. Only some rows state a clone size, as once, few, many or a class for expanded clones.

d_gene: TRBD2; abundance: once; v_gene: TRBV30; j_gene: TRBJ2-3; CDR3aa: CAWSVAAGGYTDTQYF; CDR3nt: TGTGCCTGGAGTGTAGCTGCGGGGGGGTACACAGATACGCAGTATTTT
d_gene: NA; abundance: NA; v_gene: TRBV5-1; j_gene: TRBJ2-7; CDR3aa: CASSLEGGDLYEQYF; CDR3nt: TGCGCCAGCAGCTTGGAAGGGGGAGATCTATACGAGCAGTACTTC
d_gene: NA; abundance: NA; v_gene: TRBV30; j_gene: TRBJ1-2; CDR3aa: CAWSGVAGALGYTF; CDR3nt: TGTGCCTGGAGTGGGGTGGCAGGGGCTCTGGGCTACACCTTC
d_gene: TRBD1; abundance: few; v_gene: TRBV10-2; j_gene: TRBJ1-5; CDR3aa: CASSPGQGQPQHF; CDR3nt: TGCGCCAGCAGCCCGGGACAGGGTCAGCCCCAGCATTTT
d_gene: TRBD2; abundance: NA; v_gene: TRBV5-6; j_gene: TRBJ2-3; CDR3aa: CASSLYWRFRGDTDTQYF; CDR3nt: TGTGCCAGCAGCTTATACTGGCGATTTCGGGGGGATACAGATACGCAGTATTTT
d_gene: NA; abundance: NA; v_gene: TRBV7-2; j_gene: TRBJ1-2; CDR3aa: CASSFAPNYGYTF; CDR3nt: TGTGCCAGCAGCTTCGCCCCTAACTATGGCTACACCTTC
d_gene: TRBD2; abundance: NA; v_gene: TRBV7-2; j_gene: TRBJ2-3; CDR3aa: CASQRGGSTDTQYF; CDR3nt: TGTGCCAGCCAGCGGGGGGGGAGCACAGATACGCAGTATTTT
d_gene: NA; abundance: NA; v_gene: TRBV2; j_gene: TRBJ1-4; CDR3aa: CASGQDEKLFF; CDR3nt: TGTGCCAGCGGGCAGGATGAAAAACTGTTTTTT
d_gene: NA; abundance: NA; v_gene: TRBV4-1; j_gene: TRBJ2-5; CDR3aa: CASSYRVKETQYF; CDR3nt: TGCGCCAGCAGCTACAGGGTCAAAGAGACCCAGTACTTC
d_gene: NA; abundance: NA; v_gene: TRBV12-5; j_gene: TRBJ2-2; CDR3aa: CASGLILGGTGELFF; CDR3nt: TGTGCTAGTGGTTTGATCCTTGGGGGGACCGGGGAGCTGTTTTTT
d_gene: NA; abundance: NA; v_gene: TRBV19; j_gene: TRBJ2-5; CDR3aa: CAVGQSRTQYF; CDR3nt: TGTGCCGTAGGACAAAGTAGGACCCAGTACTTC
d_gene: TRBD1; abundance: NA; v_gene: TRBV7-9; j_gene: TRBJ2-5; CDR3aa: CASSRTGGQETQYF; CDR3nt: TGTGCCAGCAGCAGGACAGGGGGCCAAGAGACCCAGTACTTC
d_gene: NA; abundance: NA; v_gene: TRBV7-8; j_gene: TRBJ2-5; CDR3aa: CASSSSRGSIRETQYF; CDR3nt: TGTGCCAGCAGCTCTTCCAGGGGATCGATTCGAGAGACCCAGTACTTC